This T cell receptor (beta chain) was identified during a study of monozygotic twins with inflammatory bowel disease. Each donor supplied more than 2 ml of blood. Findings and limits, study-wide: Telling apart the different T cell subtypes was not possible. Inverse Simpson values showed less TCRbeta diversity in IBD patients than in their healthy co-twins.

Points on this clonotype: Its antigen is unknown.

Template switching was used to attach UMIs, which incorporated a 6-nucleotide sample barcode. TCRdb re-called the 5' RACE reads; one entry per CDR3 protein, DNA not given. This listing includes over 200,000 distinct CDR3 sequences. Sample: blood. This sequence was found in a human donor with ulcerative colitis or Crohn's disease, or a healthy co-twin of an affected twin (not recorded which).

The CDR3 sequence: CASSRNTAGNSGEKLFF. The V and J genes are TRBV18 and TRBJ1-4. Germline V CDR1 and CDR2: KGHSH, LQKENI. This CDR3 contains 17 residues.